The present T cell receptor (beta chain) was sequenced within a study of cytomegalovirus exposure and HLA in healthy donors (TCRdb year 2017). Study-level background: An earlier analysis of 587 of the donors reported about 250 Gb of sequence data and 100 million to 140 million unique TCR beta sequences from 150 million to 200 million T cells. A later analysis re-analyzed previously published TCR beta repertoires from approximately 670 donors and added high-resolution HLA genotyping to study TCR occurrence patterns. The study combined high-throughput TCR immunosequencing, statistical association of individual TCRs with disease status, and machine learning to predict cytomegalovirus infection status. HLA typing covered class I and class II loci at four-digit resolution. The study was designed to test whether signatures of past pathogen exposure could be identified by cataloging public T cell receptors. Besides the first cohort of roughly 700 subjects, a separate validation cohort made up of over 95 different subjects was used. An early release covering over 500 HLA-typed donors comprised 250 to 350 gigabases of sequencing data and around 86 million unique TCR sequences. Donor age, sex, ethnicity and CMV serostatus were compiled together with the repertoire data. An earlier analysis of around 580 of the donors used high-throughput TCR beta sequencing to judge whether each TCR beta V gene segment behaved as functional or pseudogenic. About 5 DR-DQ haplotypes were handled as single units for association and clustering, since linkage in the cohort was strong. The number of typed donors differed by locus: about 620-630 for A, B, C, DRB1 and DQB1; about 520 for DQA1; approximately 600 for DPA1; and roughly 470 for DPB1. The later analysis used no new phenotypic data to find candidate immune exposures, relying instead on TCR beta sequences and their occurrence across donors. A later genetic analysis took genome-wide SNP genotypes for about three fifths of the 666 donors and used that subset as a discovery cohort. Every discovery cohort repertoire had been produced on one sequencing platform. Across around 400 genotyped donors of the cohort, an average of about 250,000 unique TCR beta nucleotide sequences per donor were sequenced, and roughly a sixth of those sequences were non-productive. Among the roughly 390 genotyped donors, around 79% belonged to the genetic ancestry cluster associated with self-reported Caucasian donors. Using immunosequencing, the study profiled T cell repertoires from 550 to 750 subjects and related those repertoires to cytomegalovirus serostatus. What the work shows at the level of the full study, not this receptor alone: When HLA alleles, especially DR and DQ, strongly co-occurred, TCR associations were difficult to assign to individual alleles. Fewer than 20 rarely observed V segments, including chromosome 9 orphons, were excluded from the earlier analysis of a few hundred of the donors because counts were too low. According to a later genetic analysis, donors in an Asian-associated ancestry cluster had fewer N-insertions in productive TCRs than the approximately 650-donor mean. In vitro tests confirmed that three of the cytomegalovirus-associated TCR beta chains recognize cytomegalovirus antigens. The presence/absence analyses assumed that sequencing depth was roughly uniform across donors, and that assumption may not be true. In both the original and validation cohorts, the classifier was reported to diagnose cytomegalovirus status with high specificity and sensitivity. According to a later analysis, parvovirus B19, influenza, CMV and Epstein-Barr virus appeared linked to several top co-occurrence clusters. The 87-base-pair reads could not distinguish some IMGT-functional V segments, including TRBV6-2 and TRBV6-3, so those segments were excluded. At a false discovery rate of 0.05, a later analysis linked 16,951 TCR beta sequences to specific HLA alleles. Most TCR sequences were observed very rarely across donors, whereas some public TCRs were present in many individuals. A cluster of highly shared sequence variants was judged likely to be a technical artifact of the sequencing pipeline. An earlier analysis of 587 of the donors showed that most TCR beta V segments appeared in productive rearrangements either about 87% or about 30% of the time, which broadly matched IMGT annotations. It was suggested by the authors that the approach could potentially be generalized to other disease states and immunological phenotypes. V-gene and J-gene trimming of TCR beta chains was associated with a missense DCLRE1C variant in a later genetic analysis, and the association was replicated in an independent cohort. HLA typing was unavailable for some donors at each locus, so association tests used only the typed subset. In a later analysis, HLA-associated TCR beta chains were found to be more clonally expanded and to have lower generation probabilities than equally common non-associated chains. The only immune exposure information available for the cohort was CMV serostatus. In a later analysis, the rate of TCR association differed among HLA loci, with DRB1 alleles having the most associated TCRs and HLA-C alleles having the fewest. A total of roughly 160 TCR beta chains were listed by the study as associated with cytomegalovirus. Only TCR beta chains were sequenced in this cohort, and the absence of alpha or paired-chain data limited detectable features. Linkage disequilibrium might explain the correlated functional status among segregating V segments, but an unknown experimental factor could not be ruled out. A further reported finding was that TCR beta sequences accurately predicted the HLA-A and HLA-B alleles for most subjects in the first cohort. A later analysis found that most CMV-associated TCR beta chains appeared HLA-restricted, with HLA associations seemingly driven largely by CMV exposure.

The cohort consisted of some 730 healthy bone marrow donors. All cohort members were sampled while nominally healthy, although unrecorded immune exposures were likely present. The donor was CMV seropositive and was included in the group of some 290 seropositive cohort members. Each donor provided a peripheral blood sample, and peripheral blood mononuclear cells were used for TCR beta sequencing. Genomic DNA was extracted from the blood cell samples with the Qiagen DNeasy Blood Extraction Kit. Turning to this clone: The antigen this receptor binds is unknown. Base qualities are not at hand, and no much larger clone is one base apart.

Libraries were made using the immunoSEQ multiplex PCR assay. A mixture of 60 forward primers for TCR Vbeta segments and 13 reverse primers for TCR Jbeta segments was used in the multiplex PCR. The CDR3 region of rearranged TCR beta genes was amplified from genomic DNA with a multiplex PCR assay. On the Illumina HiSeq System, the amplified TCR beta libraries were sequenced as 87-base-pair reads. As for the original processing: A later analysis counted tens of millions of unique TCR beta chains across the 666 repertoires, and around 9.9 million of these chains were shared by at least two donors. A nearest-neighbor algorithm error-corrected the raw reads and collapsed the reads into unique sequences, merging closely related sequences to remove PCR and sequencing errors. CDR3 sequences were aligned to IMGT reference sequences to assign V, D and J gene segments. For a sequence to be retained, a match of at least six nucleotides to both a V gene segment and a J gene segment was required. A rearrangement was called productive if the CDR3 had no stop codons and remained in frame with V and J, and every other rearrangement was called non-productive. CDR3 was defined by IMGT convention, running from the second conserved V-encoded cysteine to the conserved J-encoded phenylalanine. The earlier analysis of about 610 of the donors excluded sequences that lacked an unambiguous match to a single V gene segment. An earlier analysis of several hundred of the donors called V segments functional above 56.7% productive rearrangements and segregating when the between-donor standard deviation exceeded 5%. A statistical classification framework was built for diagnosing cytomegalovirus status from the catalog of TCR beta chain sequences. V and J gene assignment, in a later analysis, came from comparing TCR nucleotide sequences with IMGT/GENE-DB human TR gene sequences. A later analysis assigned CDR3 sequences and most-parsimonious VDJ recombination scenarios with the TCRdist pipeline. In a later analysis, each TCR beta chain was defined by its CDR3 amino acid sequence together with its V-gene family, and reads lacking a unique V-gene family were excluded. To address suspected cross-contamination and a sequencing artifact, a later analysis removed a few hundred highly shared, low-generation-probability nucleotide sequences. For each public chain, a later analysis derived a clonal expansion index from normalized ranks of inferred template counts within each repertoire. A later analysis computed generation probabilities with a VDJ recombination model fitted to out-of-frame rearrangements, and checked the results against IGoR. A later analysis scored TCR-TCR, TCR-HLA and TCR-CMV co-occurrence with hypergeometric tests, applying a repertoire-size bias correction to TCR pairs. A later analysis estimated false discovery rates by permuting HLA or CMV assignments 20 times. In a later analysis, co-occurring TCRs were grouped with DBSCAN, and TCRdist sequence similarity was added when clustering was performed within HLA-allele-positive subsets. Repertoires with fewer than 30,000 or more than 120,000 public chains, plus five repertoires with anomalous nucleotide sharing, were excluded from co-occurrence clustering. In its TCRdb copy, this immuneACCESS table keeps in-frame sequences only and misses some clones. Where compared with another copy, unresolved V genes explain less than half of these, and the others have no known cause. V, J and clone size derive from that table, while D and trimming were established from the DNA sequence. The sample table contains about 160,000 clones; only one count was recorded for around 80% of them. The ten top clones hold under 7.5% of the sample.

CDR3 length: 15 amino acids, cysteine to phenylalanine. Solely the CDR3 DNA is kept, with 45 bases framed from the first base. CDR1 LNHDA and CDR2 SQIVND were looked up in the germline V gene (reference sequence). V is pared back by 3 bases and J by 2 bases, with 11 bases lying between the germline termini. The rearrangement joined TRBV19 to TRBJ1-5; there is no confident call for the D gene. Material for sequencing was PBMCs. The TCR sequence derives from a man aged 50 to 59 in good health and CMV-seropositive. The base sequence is TGTGCCAGTAGTATTTTCCAGCGGGGCAATCAGCCCCAGCATTTT. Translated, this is CASSIFQRGNQPQHF.